These T cell receptor beta chains were read from a single sample in a study of CD8+ T cells in alopecia areata. Produced via immunoSEQ multiplex PCR; TCRdb's table is partial and in-frame only. The sample consists of 150,000 to 200,000 clones, roughly 50% of them appearing once. The sequenced sample consisted of CD4+ T cells sorted from blood. All receptors derive from a human donor in good health. The CDR3 runs from the conserved cysteine through the conserved F or W. The D gene is left open where the match is weak. Size is omitted from some rows. Given values are once, few, many or a class for expanded clones.

>.|TRBJ2-5|TRBV7-9|.
CASSLTWPLEQETQYF
TGTGCCAGCAGCTTAACATGGCCCCTGGAGCAAGAGACCCAGTACTTC
>.|TRBJ2-7|TRBV6-5|.
CASSYSISSYEQYF
TGTGCCAGCAGTTACTCGATAAGCTCCTACGAGCAGTACTTC
>TRBD1|TRBJ1-1|TRBV29-1|.
CSVDRGQRGTEAFF
TGCAGCGTTGACAGGGGGCAACGGGGCACTGAAGCTTTCTTT
>.|TRBJ2-5|TRBV5-1|.
CASSLGPGREETQYF
TGCGCCAGCAGCTTGGGACCGGGACGAGAGGAGACCCAGTACTTC
>.|TRBJ1-2|TRBV2|few
CASSVGTRYGYTF
TGTGCCAGCAGTGTCGGTACTCGCTATGGCTACACCTTC
>.|TRBJ1-2|TRBV4-1|.
CASSQVIPPGYGYTF
TGCGCCAGCAGCCAAGTAATCCCCCCGGGGTATGGCTACACCTTC
>TRBD1|TRBJ1-2|TRBV14|.
CASSLDRAYGYTF
TGTGCCAGCAGCCTGGACAGGGCCTATGGCTACACCTTC
>TRBD1|TRBJ2-7|TRBV19|few
CATSPASGTGYHEQYF
TGTGCCACAAGTCCAGCTTCCGGGACAGGATACCACGAGCAGTACTTC
>TRBD1|TRBJ2-2|TRBV27|.
CASRTGFAGELFF
TGTGCCAGCAGGACAGGGTTCGCCGGGGAGCTGTTTTTT
>.|TRBJ1-2|TRBV6-1|.
CASCDTINYGYTF
TGTGCCAGCTGCGACACTATCAACTATGGCTACACCTTC
>.|TRBJ1-2|TRBV30|.
CAWGPYGYTF
TGTGCCTGGGGCCCTTACGGCTACACCTTC
>TRBD2|TRBJ2-2|TRBV29-1|.
CSVVGTSRVTGELFF
TGCAGCGTTGTCGGGACTAGCAGGGTGACCGGGGAGCTGTTTTTT
>TRBD1|TRBJ2-1|TRBV12-5|.
CASGLNGQGGVNEQFF
TGTGCTAGTGGTTTGAACGGACAGGGAGGCGTCAATGAGCAGTTCTTC
>TRBD2|TRBJ2-1|TRBV6-5|.
CASSKTSAINNEQFF
TGTGCCAGCAGTAAAACTAGCGCAATCAACAATGAGCAGTTCTTC
>.|TRBJ1-5|TRBV12-5|few
CASGYRQPQHF
TGTGCTAGTGGATATCGGCAGCCCCAGCATTTT
>TRBD2|TRBJ2-5|TRBV27|few
CASRRLAGDETQYF
TGTGCCAGCAGGCGACTAGCGGGAGACGAGACCCAGTACTTC
>TRBD2|TRBJ2-1|TRBV30|.
CAWSPGLAGAPRDEQFF
TGTGCCTGGAGTCCGGGACTAGCGGGAGCCCCCAGGGATGAGCAGTTCTTC
>.|TRBJ2-1|TRBV7-7|.
CASSPYVGGEQFF
TGTGCTAGCAGCCCATATGTGGGGGGTGAGCAGTTCTTC
>.|TRBJ2-1|TRBV4-1|.
CASSPLFGDDEQFF
TGCGCCAGCAGTCCACTCTTCGGAGATGATGAGCAGTTCTTC
>TRBD2|TRBJ2-3|TRBV30|.
CAWRPAGETNTQYF
TGTGCCTGGAGACCAGCGGGGGAGACGAATACGCAGTATTTT
>.|TRBJ1-1|TRBV25-1|.
CASRAIGANTEAFF
TGTGCCAGCAGAGCAATCGGAGCGAACACTGAAGCTTTCTTT
>TRBD1|TRBJ2-1|TRBV5-1|.
CASSLGQGARFSYNEQFF
TGCGCCAGCAGCTTGGGGCAGGGGGCGAGGTTTTCCTACAATGAGCAGTTCTTC
>.|TRBJ1-2|TRBV4-1|few
CASSQNRMTVANYGYTF
TGCGCCAGCAGCCAAAATCGGATGACAGTGGCTAACTATGGCTACACCTTC
>.|TRBJ2-5|TRBV29-1|.
CSVEEGPGETQYF
TGCAGCGTTGAAGAGGGTCCGGGGGAGACCCAGTACTTC
>.|TRBJ2-2|TRBV19|.
CASSRGQNTGELFF
TGTGCCAGTAGCCGCGGACAGAACACCGGGGAGCTGTTTTTT
>.|TRBJ1-2|TRBV29-1|.
CSVDWRFTNYGYTF
TGCAGCGTTGATTGGCGGTTCACTAACTATGGCTACACCTTC
>.|TRBJ2-5|TRBV6-5|.
CASSYETQYF
TGTGCCAGCAGTTACGAGACCCAGTACTTC
>.|TRBJ2-5|TRBV19|.
CASSIDRGKTQYF
TGTGCCAGTAGTATAGATAGAGGGAAGACCCAGTACTTC
>TRBD2|TRBJ2-1|TRBV18|.
CASSPLTSGSGGNEQFF
TGTGCCAGCTCACCCCTGACTAGCGGGAGTGGTGGCAATGAGCAGTTCTTC
>.|TRBJ1-5|TRBV2|.
CASSERDGRNQPQHF
TGTGCCAGCAGTGAGCGAGACGGGCGCAATCAGCCCCAGCATTTT
>.|TRBJ2-7|TRBV30|.
CAWSFGTYEQYF
TGTGCCTGGAGTTTCGGCACCTACGAGCAGTACTTC
>.|TRBJ2-2|TRBV7-9|.
CASSWSRGAANTGELFF
TGTGCCAGCAGCTGGTCCAGAGGGGCCGCGAACACCGGGGAGCTGTTTTTT
>.|TRBJ2-3|TRBV29-1|few
CSVEVWGSTDTQYF
TGCAGCGTTGAAGTATGGGGGAGCACAGATACGCAGTATTTT
>.|TRBJ1-5|TRBV25-1|.
CASRSQGNQPQHF
TGTGCCAGCAGAAGTCAGGGTAATCAGCCCCAGCATTTT
>.|TRBJ2-7|TRBV6-5|.
CASSYSRGTHEQYF
TGTGCCAGCAGTTACTCGCGAGGGACCCACGAGCAGTACTTC
>.|TRBJ2-6|TRBV19|many
CASQGSGANVLTF
TGTGCCAGCCAAGGCTCTGGGGCCAACGTCCTGACTTTC
>TRBD1|TRBJ2-2|TRBV6-1|.
CASPGQGSTGELFF
TGTGCCAGTCCGGGACAGGGGTCCACCGGGGAGCTGTTTTTT
>TRBD1|TRBJ1-1|TRBV18|once
CASSQDRLNTEAFF
TGTGCCAGCTCTCAGGACAGGCTGAACACTGAAGCTTTCTTT
>.|TRBJ2-1|TRBV29-1|.
CSGLRGYNEQFF
TGCAGCGGGCTTCGGGGGTACAATGAGCAGTTCTTC